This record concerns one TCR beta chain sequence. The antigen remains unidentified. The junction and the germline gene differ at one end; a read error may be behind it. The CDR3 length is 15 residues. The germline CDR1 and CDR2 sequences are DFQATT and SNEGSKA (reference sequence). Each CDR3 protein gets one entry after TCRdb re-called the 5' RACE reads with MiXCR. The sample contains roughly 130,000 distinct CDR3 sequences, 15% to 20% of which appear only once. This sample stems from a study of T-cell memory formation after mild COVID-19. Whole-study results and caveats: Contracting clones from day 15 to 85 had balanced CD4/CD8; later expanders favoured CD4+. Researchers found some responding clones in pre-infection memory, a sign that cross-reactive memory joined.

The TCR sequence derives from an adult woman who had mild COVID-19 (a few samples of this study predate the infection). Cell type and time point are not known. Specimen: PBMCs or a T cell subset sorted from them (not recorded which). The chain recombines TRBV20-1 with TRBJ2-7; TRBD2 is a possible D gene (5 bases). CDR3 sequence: CSARDSDLPSYAQYF. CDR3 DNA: TGCAGTGCTAGAGATAGCGATTTGCCGTCCTACGCGCAGTACTTC.